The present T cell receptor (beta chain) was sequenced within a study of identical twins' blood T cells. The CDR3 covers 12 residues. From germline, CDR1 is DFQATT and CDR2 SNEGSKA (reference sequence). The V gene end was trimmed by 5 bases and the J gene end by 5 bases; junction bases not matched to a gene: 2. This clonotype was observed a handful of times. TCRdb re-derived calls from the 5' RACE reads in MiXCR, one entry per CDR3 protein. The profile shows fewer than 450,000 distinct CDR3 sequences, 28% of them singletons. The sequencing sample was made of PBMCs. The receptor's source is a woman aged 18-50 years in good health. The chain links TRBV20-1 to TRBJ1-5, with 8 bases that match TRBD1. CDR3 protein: CSAQQGDQPQHF. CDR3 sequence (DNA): TGCAGTGCTCAACAGGGGGATCAGCCCCAGCATTTT.